One and the same sample provided the 27 T cell receptor beta chains below, sequenced in a study of cytomegalovirus exposure and HLA in healthy donors. The PCR had 60 Vbeta and 13 Jbeta primers. TCRdb's copy holds only in-frame clones and misses some; the assay was immunoSEQ multiplex PCR. The sample holds 120,000 to 150,000 clones, around 84% seen once. The specimen sequenced was PBMCs. Source of these receptors: a boy between 2 and 10 years old in good health and CMV-seronegative.

The V call is TRBV6-6, the J call TRBJ1-1; no definite D call. The germline V and J ends were trimmed by 2 bases and 4 bases, with 8 bases remaining between them. This CDR3 has 13 residues. CDR1 and CDR2 (germline): MNHNY, SVGAGI (reference sequence). The CDR3 loop is CASSYAGGTEAFF. In nucleotides, the CDR3 is TGTGCCAGCAGTTACGCTGGCGGCACTGAAGCTTTCTTT.

This chain's CDR3 is CASSFMSMTDTQYF. As DNA, the CDR3 is TGTGCCAGCAGTTTTATGAGCATGACAGATACGCAGTATTTT. This chain joins TRBV27 and TRBJ2-3; D gene ambiguous. CDR3 length: 14 amino acids. Germline V CDR1 and CDR2: MNHEY, SMNVEV (reference sequence). V lost 3 bases and J lost 3, with 10 bases in between.

This sequence joins TRBV28 and TRBJ1-5; possible D gene TRBD1, 5 bases. CDR1 is MDHEN, CDR2 SYDVKM, per germline. This CDR3 spans 14 amino acids. Trimming took off 3 bases at V and 3 bases at J, with 9 bases between the two ends. The CDR3 DNA follows: TGTGCCAGCAGTTTTGACAGTATCAATCAGCCCCAGCATTTT. Encoded protein: CASSFDSINQPQHF. The full variable domain, its missing parts supplied by reference TRBV28 and TRBJ1-5, is DVKVTQSSRYLVKRTGEKVFLECVQDMDHENMFWYRQDPGLGLRLIYFSYDVKMKEKGDIPEGYSVSREKKERFSLILESASTNQTSMYLCASSFDSINQPQHFGDGTRLSIL.

V gene TRBV10-3 combines with J gene TRBJ2-7; D perhaps matches TRBD1 (5 bases). V shed 0 bases and J shed 5 bases, with 11 bases lying between them. CDR1 and CDR2 (germline): ENHRY, SYGVKD. The CDR3 is 14 residues long. As DNA, the CDR3 is TGTGCCATCAGTGAGTCAAGGGGAAGGGACGAGCAGTACTTC. This translates into CAISESRGRDEQYF.

V is TRBV5-1 and J is TRBJ2-5; tentative D call: TRBD2 (6 bases). V lost 2 bases to trimming and J lost 1 base, with 9 bases between them. Germline V lookup: CDR1 SGHRS, CDR2 YFSETQ. This CDR3 has 14 amino acids. The CDR3 reads CASSLGGLQETQYF. CDR3 bases: TGCGCCAGCAGCTTAGGAGGGCTCCAAGAGACCCAGTACTTC.

The rearrangement uses TRBV6-5 and TRBJ2-1; 10 bases agree with TRBD2. V lost 6 bases and J lost 9; bases outside the gene matches: 8. The CDR3 is 14 amino acids. Per germline, CDR1 MNHEY and CDR2 SVGAGI. CDR3 DNA: TGTGCCAGCAGCGGAGCGGGAGGGGTCCCTGAGCAGTTCTTC. It is translated as CASSGAGGVPEQFF.

CDR3 in DNA: TGTGCCAGCAGCTTGGACCCAGGGTACTATGGCTACACCTTC. It translates to CASSLDPGYYGYTF. The rearrangement joins TRBV5-4 to TRBJ1-2; D is possibly TRBD1 (5 bases). The V gene's germline CDR1 is SGHNT and CDR2 YYREEE (reference sequence). V was trimmed by 0 bases and J by 3 bases, leaving 9 bases between them. There are 14 residues in the CDR3.

The CDR3 DNA follows: TGTGCCAGCAGTCCAGGACAGGGGAGGGAGACACCCCTCCACTTT. It encodes CASSPGQGRETPLHF. The genes are TRBV6-6 and TRBJ1-6, with 9 bases fitting TRBD1. V shed 5 bases and J 11 bases; nucleotides not matched to a gene: 10. Germline V gives CDR1 MNHNY, CDR2 SVGAGI (reference sequence). The CDR3 is 15 amino acids.

This sequence joins TRBV9 and TRBJ2-3; D remains ambiguous. Deletions cut 3 bases from V and 3 bases from J, with 8 bases between. The CDR3 runs 13 residues. Germline V gene data show CDR1 as SGDLS and CDR2 as YYNGEE. CDR3 in amino acids: CASSGDLTDTQYF. The CDR3 DNA is TGTGCCAGCAGCGGCGACTTGACAGATACGCAGTATTTT.

Only a few counts were recorded for this clone. The chain has TRBV4-2 and TRBJ1-4; 10 positions agree with TRBD1. Germline lookup yields CDR1 LGHNA and CDR2 YNFKEQ. Unmatched junction bases numbered 5, after V lost 1 base and J lost 6 bases. The CDR3 loop spans 16 amino acids. CDR3 in DNA: TGTGCCAGCAGCCAAGTGAGGGGGACAGGGGATGAAAAACTGTTTTTT. Translated, it gives CASSQVRGTGDEKLFF.

The CDR3 DNA is TGTGCCAGCAGCCCTAGCGGGGGGCAAGAGACCCAGTACTTC. This codes for CASSPSGGQETQYF. The chain joins TRBV7-8 to TRBJ2-5, with TRBD2 matching 11 bases. CDR3 length: 14 residues. Germline V gene data show CDR1 as SGHVS and CDR2 as FQNEAQ. V lost 5 bases, J lost 2 bases, and 1 base stayed unmatched.

The chain joins TRBV7-8 to TRBJ1-4, with D possibly matching TRBD1 (6 bases). The CDR3 consists of 15 residues. Germline V lookup: CDR1 SGHVS, CDR2 FQNEAQ. The V and J ends lost 3 bases and 5 bases respectively, with 13 bases between them. In nucleotides, the CDR3 is TGTGCCAGCAGCTTCGGGGGGGCCTCGAATGAAAAACTGTTTTTT. Its translation: CASSFGGASNEKLFF.

With regard to this clone: The CDR3 carries no conserved terminal phenylalanine or tryptophan, so it likely arises from a read error. It is unclear where the CDR3 begins or ends on the DNA, so no DNA is shown, and the CDR3 is as TCRdb lists it. The chain employs TRBV2 and TRBJ1-1; the table's D call TRBD1 went unverified against the DNA. The V gene's germline CDR1 is SNHLY and CDR2 FYNNEI. Counting both end residues, the CDR3 totals 12 amino acids. Here the CDR3 reads CASSIIRDREVL.

V usage is TRBV4-1 and J usage is TRBJ1-1; no clear D gene. Per germline, CDR1 MGHRA and CDR2 YSYEKL. With 2 bases removed from V and 5 bases from J, the gap between germline ends came to 15 bases. The length of the CDR3 is 15 residues. CDR3 in amino acids: CASSQTSGRSTEAFF. The CDR3 bases are TGCGCCAGCAGCCAAACCTCGGGTCGCAGTACTGAAGCTTTCTTT.

This clone was seen just once. The V gene is TRBV10-3, the J gene TRBJ2-1; possibly TRBD1 for D (6 bases). Germline CDR1 ENHRY, CDR2 SYGVKD. V gave up 7 bases and J gave up 6 bases, with 16 bases separating them. This CDR3 is built from 14 residues. CDR3 nucleotides: TGTGCCATCACAGGGGCTATCGCGGGCAATGAGCAGTTCTTC. Residues: CAITGAIAGNEQFF.

The chain links TRBV5-6 to TRBJ1-4, with 10 bases lining up with TRBD1. CDR3 length: 18 amino acids. V lost 3 bases and J lost 3; bases outside the gene matches: 11. The germline gives CDR1 SGHDT, CDR2 YYEEEE. The CDR3 here is CASSSNLRQGASNEKLFF. The DNA of the CDR3 is TGTGCCAGCAGCTCTAATTTACGACAGGGGGCATCTAATGAAAAACTGTTTTTT. The full variable domain, in which reference TRBV5-6 and TRBJ1-4 provide the parts outside the CDR3, is DAGVTQSPTHLIKTRGQQVTLRCSPKSGHDTVSWYQQALGQGPQFIFQYYEEEERQRGNFPDRFSGHQFPNYSSELNVNALLLGDSALYLCASSSNLRQGASNEKLFFGSGTQLSVL.

The genes are TRBV6-1 and TRBJ2-7; 7 bases are shared with TRBD1. V shed 0 bases and J 4 bases; nucleotides not matched to a gene: 15. This CDR3 has 18 residues. From germline, CDR1 is MNHNS and CDR2 SASEGT. The CDR3 is CASSEASRWDRELYEQYF. The CDR3 DNA follows: TGTGCCAGCAGTGAAGCGTCGAGGTGGGACAGAGAGCTGTACGAGCAGTACTTC.

This clone was seen only a few times. One end of the junction fails to match germline, which may point to a read error. This chain links TRBV6-5 with TRBJ2-2, with a possible D match to TRBD1 (6 bases). The CDR3 runs 14 residues. Looked up from germline, CDR1 is MNHEY and CDR2 is SVGAGI. This CDR3 reads CASSYLGATGELFF. Here the CDR3 DNA reads TGTGCCAGCAGCTACTTGGGGGCGACCGGGGAGCTGTTTTTT.

For the CDR3, the DNA is TGCGCCAGCAGCCGTAGCGGATTCTACAATGAGCAGTTCTTC. Protein sequence: CASSRSGFYNEQFF. V is TRBV10-1 and J is TRBJ2-1; weak D call: TRBD2 (6 bases). The CDR3 sequence is 14 residues long. The V gene's germline CDR1 is WNHNN and CDR2 SYGVQD (reference sequence). The ends were cut back, 6 bases at V and 3 bases at J, with 12 bases in the middle.

In this sample, this clone turned up once. J is TRBJ1-2 and V is TRBV7-3; weak D call: TRBD1 (5 bases). V was trimmed by 3 bases and J by 0 bases, leaving 5 bases between them. CDR1 SGHTA and CDR2 FQGTGA come from the germline V gene. CDR3 length: 13 amino acids. The CDR3 is CASSLGPNYGYTF. In nucleotides, the CDR3 is TGTGCCAGCAGCTTGGGGCCTAACTATGGCTACACCTTC.

As to this clone: The junction shows a germline mismatch at one end, possibly a read error. Other DNA sequences in this sample translate to the same CDR3. V is TRBV5-4 and J is TRBJ1-3, with D unresolved. CDR1 is SGHNT, CDR2 YYREEE, per germline (reference sequence). The CDR3 totals 16 residues. The CDR3 loop is CASSLERGSAGNTIYF. The CDR3 coding sequence is TGTGCCAGCAGCTTGGAGCGTGGGAGCGCTGGGAACACCATATATTTT.

The genes are TRBV4-1 and TRBJ1-5; D remains ambiguous. Trimming took 3 bases from V and 2 from J, leaving 17 bases between them. This CDR3 region has 17 residues. Germline CDR1 and CDR2: MGHRA and YSYEKL. CDR3 amino acids: CASSQAWRVAGNQPQHF. The DNA of the CDR3 is TGCGCCAGCAGCCAGGCGTGGAGGGTTGCCGGCAATCAGCCCCAGCATTTT.

This clone has only one observation. V usage is TRBV11-3 and J usage is TRBJ2-7; maybe TRBD2 (6 bases). The germline V gene encodes CDR1 SGHNT and CDR2 YENEEA. Trimming shortened V by 4 bases and J by 4 bases, and 8 bases separated the two germline ends. This CDR3 comprises 12 residues. The CDR3 loop is CASSSEGYEQYF. In DNA form, the CDR3 reads TGTGCCAGCAGCTCGGAGGGTTACGAGCAGTACTTC.

The chain uses TRBV5-1 and TRBJ2-7; TRBD1 matches 7 bases. The CDR3 length is 15 residues. Trimming at V came to 3 bases and at J to 5 bases, leaving 11 bases not matched to a gene. CDR1 and CDR2 (germline): SGHRS, YFSETQ. The CDR3: CASSSRYRGRHEQYF. CDR3 bases: TGCGCCAGCAGCTCGCGGTACAGGGGTCGACACGAGCAGTACTTC.

The chain carries TRBV19 and TRBJ2-7; 12 bases align to TRBD2. Germline assignment: CDR1 LNHDA and CDR2 SQIVND (reference sequence). This CDR3 is built from 14 residues. V dropped 5 bases and J dropped 6; count of bases not matched to a gene: 5. CDR3: CASSFLTSGSEQYF. The CDR3 DNA reads as TGTGCCAGTAGTTTCCTGACTAGCGGGAGCGAGCAGTACTTC.

V and J are TRBV13 and TRBJ1-2; D gene unclear. The V end was cut by 3 bases, the J end by 8 bases, with 22 bases between. Germline loops: CDR1 PRHDT, CDR2 FYEKMQ (reference sequence). The CDR3 spans 16 residues. The chain's CDR3 is CASSLGAGPMAGGYTF. For the CDR3, the DNA is TGTGCCAGCAGCTTGGGAGCCGGGCCAATGGCGGGGGGCTACACCTTC.

This clone was found a few times. The chain uses TRBV18 and TRBJ1-5, with D maybe TRBD1 (5 bases). The germline V gene encodes CDR1 KGHSH and CDR2 LQKENI. There are 14 residues in the CDR3. V was trimmed by 2 bases and J by 5 bases, leaving 10 bases between them. CDR3 DNA: TGTGCCAGCTCACCAGGGGCCCGCGATCAGCCCCAGCATTTT. Amino acids: CASSPGARDQPQHF.